The sequence of this TCR beta chain was determined in a study of OX40 agonist ivuxolimab in advanced cancers. Assay: immunoSEQ multiplex PCR; the TCRdb copy retains only in-frame clones and omits some. The repertoire includes tens of thousands of clones, 86% of them detected once, and around 1% sits in the top ten. J lost 2 bases, V lost 4 bases, and 5 bases had no gene match. The CDR3 is 14 residues long. Germline values: CDR1 SGHRS, CDR2 YFSETQ. The sample was CD4+ or CD8+ T cells sorted from blood, taken in a trial of the OX40 agonist ivuxolimab. The chain joins TRBV5-1 to TRBJ2-7; 8 bases fit TRBD1. This TCR came from an adult with an advanced solid tumor such as melanoma, head and neck, liver or kidney cancer. CDR3 loop: CASSHGQGTYEQYF. The CDR3 DNA follows: TGCGCCAGCAGCCACGGACAGGGTACCTACGAGCAGTACTTC.